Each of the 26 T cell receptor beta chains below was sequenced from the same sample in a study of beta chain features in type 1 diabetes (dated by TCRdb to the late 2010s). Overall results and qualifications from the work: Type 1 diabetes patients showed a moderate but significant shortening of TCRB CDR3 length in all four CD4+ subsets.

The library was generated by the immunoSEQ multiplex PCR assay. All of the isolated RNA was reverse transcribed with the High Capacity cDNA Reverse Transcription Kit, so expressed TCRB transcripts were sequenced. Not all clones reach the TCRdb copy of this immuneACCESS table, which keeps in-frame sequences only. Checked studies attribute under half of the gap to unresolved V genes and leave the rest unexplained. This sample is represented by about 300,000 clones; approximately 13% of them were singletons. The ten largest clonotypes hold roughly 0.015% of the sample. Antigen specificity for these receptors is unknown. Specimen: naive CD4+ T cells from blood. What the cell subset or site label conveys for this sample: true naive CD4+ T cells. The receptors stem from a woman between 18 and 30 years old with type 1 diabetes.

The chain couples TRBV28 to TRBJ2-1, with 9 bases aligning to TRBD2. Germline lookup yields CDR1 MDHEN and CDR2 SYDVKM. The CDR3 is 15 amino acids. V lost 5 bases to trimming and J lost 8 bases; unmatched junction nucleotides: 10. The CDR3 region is CASSPRGLAKDEQFF. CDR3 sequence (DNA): TGTGCCAGCAGTCCAAGGGGACTAGCCAAGGATGAGCAGTTCTTC.

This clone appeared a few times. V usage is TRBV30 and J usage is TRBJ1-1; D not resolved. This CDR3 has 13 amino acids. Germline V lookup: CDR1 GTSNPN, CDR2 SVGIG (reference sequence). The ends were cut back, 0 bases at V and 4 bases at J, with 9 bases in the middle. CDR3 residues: CAWSVSGVTEAFF. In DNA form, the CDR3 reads TGTGCCTGGAGTGTAAGCGGGGTCACTGAAGCTTTCTTT.

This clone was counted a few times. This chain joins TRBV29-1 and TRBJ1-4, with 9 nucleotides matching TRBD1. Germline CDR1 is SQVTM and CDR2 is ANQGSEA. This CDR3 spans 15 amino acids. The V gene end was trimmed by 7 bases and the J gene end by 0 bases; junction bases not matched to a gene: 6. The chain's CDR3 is CSASGQGATNEKLFF. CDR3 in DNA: TGCAGCGCTTCGGGACAGGGTGCAACTAATGAAAAACTGTTTTTT.

CDR3 residues: CASRTNSREHEKLFF. The DNA for the CDR3 is TGTGCCAGCAGAACGAACTCCCGGGAACATGAAAAACTGTTTTTT. The chain links TRBV27 to TRBJ1-4; no reliable D call. V shed 6 bases and J shed 6 bases, with 17 bases lying between them. The germline gives CDR1 MNHEY, CDR2 SMNVEV (reference sequence). The CDR3 spans 15 residues.

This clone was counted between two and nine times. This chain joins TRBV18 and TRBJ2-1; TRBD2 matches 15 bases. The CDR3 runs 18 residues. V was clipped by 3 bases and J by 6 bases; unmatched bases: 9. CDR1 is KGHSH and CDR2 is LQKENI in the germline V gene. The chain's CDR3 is CASSPPGLAGGGFNEQFF. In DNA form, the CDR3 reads TGTGCCAGCTCACCTCCCGGACTAGCGGGAGGGGGGTTCAATGAGCAGTTCTTC.

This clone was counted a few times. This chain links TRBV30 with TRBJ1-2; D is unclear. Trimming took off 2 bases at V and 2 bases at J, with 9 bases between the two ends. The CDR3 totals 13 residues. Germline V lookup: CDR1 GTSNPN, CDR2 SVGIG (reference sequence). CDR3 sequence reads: CAWSRSSNYGYTF. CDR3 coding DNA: TGTGCCTGGAGTCGGTCTTCCAACTATGGCTACACCTTC.

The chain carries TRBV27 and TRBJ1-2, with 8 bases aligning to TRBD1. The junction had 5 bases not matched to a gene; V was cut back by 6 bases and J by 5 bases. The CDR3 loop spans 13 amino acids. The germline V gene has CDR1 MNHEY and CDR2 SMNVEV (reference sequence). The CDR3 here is CASSRTGPYGYTF. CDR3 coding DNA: TGTGCCAGCAGCCGGACAGGGCCTTATGGCTACACCTTC.

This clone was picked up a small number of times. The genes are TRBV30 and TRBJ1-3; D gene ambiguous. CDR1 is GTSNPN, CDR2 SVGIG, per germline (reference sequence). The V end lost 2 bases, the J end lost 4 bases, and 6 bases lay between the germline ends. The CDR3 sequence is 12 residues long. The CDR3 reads CAWSSGGNTIYF. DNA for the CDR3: TGTGCCTGGAGTTCCGGGGGAAACACCATATATTTT.

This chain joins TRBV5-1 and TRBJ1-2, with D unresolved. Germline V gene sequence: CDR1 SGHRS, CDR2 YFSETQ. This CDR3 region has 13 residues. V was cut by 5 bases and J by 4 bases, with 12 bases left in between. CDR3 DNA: TGCGCCAGCAGAAATGATCCCGGCTATGGCTACACCTTC. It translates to CASRNDPGYGYTF. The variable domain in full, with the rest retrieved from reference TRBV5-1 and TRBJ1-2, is KAGVTQTPRYLIKTRGQQVTLSCSPISGHRSVSWYQQTPGQGLQFLFEYFSETQRNKGNFPGRFSGRQFSNSRSEMNVSTLELGDSALYLCASRNDPGYGYTFGSGTRLTVV.

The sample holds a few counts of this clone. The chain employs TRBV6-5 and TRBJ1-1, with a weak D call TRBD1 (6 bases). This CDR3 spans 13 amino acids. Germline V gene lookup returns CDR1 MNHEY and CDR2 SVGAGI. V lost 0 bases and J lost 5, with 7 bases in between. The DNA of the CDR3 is TGTGCCAGCAGTTACTCGGGGGCTACTGAAGCTTTCTTT. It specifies CASSYSGATEAFF.

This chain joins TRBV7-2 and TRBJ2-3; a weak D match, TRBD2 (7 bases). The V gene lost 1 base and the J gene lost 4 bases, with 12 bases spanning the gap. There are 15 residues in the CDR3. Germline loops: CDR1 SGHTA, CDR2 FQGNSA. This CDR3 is CASSLERGGPDTQYF. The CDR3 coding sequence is TGTGCCAGCAGCTTAGAGAGGGGGGGCCCAGATACGCAGTATTTT. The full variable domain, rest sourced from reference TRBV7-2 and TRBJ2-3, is GAGVSQSPSNKVTEKGKDVELRCDPISGHTALYWYRQSLGQGLEFLIYFQGNSAPDKSGLPSDRFSAERTGGSVSTLTIQRTQQEDSAVYLCASSLERGGPDTQYFGPGTRLTVL.

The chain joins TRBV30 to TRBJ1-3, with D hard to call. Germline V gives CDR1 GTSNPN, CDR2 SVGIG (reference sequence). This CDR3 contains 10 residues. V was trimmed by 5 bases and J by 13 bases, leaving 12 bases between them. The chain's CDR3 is CAWGEPRIYF. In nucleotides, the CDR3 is TGTGCCTGGGGAGAGCCACGGATATATTTT.

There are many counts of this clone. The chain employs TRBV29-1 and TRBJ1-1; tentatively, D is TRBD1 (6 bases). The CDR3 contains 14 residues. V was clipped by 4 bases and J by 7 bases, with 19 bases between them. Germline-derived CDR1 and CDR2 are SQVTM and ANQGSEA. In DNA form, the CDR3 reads TGCAGCGTTGTCGTCCTCGGACAGCCGAATGAAGCTTTCTTT. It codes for CSVVVLGQPNEAFF.

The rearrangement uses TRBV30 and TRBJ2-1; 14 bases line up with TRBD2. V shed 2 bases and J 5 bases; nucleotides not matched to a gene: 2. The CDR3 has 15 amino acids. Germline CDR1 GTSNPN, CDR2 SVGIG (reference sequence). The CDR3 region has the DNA TGTGCCTGGAGTAAGGGACTAGCGGGAGACAATGAGCAGTTCTTC. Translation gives CAWSKGLAGDNEQFF. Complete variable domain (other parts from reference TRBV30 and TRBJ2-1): SQTIHQWPATLVQPVGSPLSLECTVEGTSNPNLYWYRQAAGRGLQLLFYSVGIGQISSEVPQNLSASRPQDRQFILSSKKLLLSDSGFYLCAWSKGLAGDNEQFFGPGTRLTVL.

CDR3 in amino acids: CASSPRTSGRFLRNEQFF. The CDR3 DNA reads as TGCGCCAGCAGCCCAAGGACTAGCGGTCGTTTTCTTAGAAATGAGCAGTTCTTC. The V call is TRBV5-1, the J call TRBJ2-1, with 10 bases fitting TRBD2. V lost 4 bases to trimming and J lost 7 bases; unmatched junction nucleotides: 17. This CDR3 contains 18 residues. CDR1 SGHRS and CDR2 YFSETQ come from the germline V gene. The whole variable domain, remainder taken from reference TRBV5-1 and TRBJ2-1, is KAGVTQTPRYLIKTRGQQVTLSCSPISGHRSVSWYQQTPGQGLQFLFEYFSETQRNKGNFPGRFSGRQFSNSRSEMNVSTLELGDSALYLCASSPRTSGRFLRNEQFFGPGTRLTVL.

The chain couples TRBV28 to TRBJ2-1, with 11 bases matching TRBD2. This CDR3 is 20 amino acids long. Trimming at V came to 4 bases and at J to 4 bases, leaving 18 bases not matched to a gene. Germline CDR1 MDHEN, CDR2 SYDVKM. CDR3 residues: CASSSPRVGSGRAHYNEQFF. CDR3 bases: TGTGCCAGCAGTTCCCCCCGTGTCGGTAGCGGGAGGGCCCATTACAATGAGCAGTTCTTC.

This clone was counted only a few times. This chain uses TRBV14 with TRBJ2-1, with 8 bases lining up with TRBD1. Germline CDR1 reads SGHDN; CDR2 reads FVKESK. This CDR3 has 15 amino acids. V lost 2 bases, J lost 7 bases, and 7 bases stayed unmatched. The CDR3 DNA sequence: TGTGCCAGCAGCCAAATCCAGGGGGCGATGAATGAGCAGTTCTTC. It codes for CASSQIQGAMNEQFF. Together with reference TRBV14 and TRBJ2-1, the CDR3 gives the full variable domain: EAGVTQFPSHSVIEKGQTVTLRCDPISGHDNLYWYRRVMGKEIKFLLHFVKESKQDESGMPNNRFLAERTGGTYSTLKVQPAELEDSGVYFCASSQIQGAMNEQFFGPGTRLTVL.

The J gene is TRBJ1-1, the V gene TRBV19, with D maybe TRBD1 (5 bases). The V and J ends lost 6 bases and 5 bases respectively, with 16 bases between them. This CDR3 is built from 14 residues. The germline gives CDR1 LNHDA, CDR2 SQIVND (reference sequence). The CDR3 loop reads CASRGSGGETEAFF. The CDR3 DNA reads TGTGCCAGTAGGGGGAGTGGAGGGGAAACTGAAGCTTTCTTT.

CDR3 protein: CASSRTSGTPDTQYF. CDR3 in DNA: TGTGCCAGCAGCCGGACTAGCGGGACCCCAGATACGCAGTATTTT. The chain combines TRBV11-3 with TRBJ2-3, with 12 bases fitting TRBD2. The CDR3 runs 15 residues. After removal of 5 bases from V and 4 bases from J, the junction contained 4 bases not matched to a gene. Germline lookup yields CDR1 SGHNT and CDR2 YENEEA.

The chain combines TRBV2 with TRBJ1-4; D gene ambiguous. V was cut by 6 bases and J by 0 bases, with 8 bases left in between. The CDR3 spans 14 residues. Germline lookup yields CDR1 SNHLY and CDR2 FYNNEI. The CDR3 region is CASRQDTTNEKLFF. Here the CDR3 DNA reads TGTGCCAGCAGGCAGGATACAACTAATGAAAAACTGTTTTTT.

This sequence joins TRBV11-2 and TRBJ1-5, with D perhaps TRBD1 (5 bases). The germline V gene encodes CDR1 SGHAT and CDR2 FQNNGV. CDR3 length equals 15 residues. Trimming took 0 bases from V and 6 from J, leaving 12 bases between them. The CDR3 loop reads CASSLDSGGSQPQHF. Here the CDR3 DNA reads TGTGCCAGCAGCTTAGATTCGGGGGGAAGTCAGCCCCAGCATTTT. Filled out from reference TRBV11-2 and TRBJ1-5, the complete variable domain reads EAGVAQSPRYKIIEKRQSVAFWCNPISGHATLYWYQQILGQGPKLLIQFQNNGVVDDSQLPKDRFSAERLKGVDSTLKIQPAKLEDSAVYLCASSLDSGGSQPQHFGDGTRLSIL.

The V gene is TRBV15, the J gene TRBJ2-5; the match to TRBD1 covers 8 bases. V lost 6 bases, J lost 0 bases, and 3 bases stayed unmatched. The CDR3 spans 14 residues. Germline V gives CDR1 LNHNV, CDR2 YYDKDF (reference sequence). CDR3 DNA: TGTGCCACCAGTAGGGACAGGTACCAAGAGACCCAGTACTTC. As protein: CATSRDRYQETQYF.

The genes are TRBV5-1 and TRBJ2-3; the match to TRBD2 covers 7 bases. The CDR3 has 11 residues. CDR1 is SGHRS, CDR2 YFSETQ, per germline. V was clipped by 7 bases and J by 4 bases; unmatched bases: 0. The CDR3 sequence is CASGGADTQYF. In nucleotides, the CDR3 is TGCGCCAGCGGGGGGGCAGATACGCAGTATTTT. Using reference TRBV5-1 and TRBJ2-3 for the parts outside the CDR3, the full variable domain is KAGVTQTPRYLIKTRGQQVTLSCSPISGHRSVSWYQQTPGQGLQFLFEYFSETQRNKGNFPGRFSGRQFSNSRSEMNVSTLELGDSALYLCASGGADTQYFGPGTRLTVL.

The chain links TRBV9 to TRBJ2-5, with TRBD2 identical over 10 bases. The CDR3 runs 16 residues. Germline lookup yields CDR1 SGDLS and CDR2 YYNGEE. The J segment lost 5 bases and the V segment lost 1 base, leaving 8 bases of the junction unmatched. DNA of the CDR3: TGTGCCAGCAGCGTACGAGCGGGAGGGCCGAGGGAGACCCAGTACTTC. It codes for CASSVRAGGPRETQYF.

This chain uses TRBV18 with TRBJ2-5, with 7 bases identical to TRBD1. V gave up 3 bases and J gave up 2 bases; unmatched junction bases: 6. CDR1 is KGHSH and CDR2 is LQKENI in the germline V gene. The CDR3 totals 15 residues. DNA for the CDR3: TGTGCCAGCTCACCCGGGGACAGACCACAAGAGACCCAGTACTTC. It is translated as CASSPGDRPQETQYF.

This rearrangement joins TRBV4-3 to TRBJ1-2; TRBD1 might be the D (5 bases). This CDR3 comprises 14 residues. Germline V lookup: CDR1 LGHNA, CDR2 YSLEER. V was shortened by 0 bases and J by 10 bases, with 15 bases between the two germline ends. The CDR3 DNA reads TGCGCCAGCAGCCAAGATCGACAAGGGGCGATCTACACCTTC. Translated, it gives CASSQDRQGAIYTF.